The T cell receptor beta chain under discussion was sequenced for a study of CD4 T cells in relation to SARS-CoV-2 and coronaviruses. As for the study in general: TCR beta CDR3s were sequenced after approximately ten-day antigen culture of PBMCs. Whole-study findings and limits: The assay detects memory recall responses, not culture-primed primary responses. Pre-pandemic and post-infection samples never came from the same donor.

Profiled with immunoSEQ multiplex PCR; TCRdb holds only in-frame clones, not every one. Altogether about 37,000 clones are present, roughly 84% being singletons, with the ten largest covering 3.5% to 5%. CDR3 length: 13 amino acids. CDR1 SGHTA and CDR2 FQGTGA come from the germline V gene. The V end lost 1 base, the J end lost 7 bases, and 8 bases lay between the germline ends. On this clone itself: No antigen is known for it.

The sequenced material came from naive CD4+ T cells from PBMCs, cultured in vitro. The subset was: naive CD4+ T cells isolated by negative enrichment. The TCR was taken from an adult with COVID-19. The gene calls are TRBV7-3 and TRBJ2-1; no clear D gene. The CDR3, as DNA: TGTGCCAGCAGCTTAAACAATCAAAATGAGCAGTTCTTC. It specifies CASSLNNQNEQFF.